This paragraph covers one T cell receptor (beta chain) sequence. Its target is not known. Sample time point: patch test 3, about 24 weeks after DPC sensitization. Treatment specified: therapeutic diphenylcyclopropenone sensitization with weekly scalp DPC. This sample stems from a study of human T cells and chemical hapten exposure. Germline values: CDR1 MNHEY, CDR2 SVGAGI. Trimming took off 3 bases at V and 0 bases at J, with 8 bases between the two ends. The CDR3 has 14 amino acids. In TCRdb, the RACE reads were re-called with MiXCR into one record per CDR3 protein. Of 90,000 to 140,000 distinct CDR3 sequences in the sample, 30% to 35% are singletons; the top ten hold less than 3%. Study-wide results and limits: Expanded TCRs created a significantly greater count of big CDR3 similarity clusters than controls did.

This chain links TRBV6-5 with TRBJ1-1; D gene unclear. Sequenced material: whole blood, taken in connection with sensitization to the hapten diphenylcyclopropenone (DPC). The TCR comes from a man aged 35-49 years with alopecia areata. Some clones in this sample may be carry-over from other donors' samples. DNA for the CDR3: TGTGCCAGCAGTTATCAGATCTTGAACACTGAAGCTTTCTTT. This codes for CASSYQILNTEAFF.